This T cell receptor beta chain appears in the sequencing data of a study of T cells in pancreatic ductal adenocarcinoma. Notes on the study in general: Blood had more productive templates and about 8-fold more unique clonotypes than tumor. This surgical cohort overrepresents the minority presenting with early-stage disease. Enrichment of CD45RO+ effector over naive T cells in tumors may bias clonality. Mean clonality was around 0.11 in tumors and roughly 0.067 in blood, not significantly different.

A word on this clone: The antigen is not known.

The selected patients with pancreatic ductal adenocarcinoma had surgery but no neoadjuvant therapy. Sequencing was performed with immunoSEQ multiplex PCR; in TCRdb, only in-frame clones are kept and a portion is missing. The sample has some 16,000 clones; approximately 90% are singletons. Germline CDR1 SGHAT, CDR2 FQDESV (reference sequence). The J segment lost 1 base and the V segment lost 5 bases, leaving 4 bases of the junction unmatched. The CDR3 extends over 14 amino acids. This clonotype was sampled from a human donor with pancreatic ductal adenocarcinoma. The chain recombines TRBV11-1 with TRBJ1-1; 7 bases match TRBD1. Sequenced sample: PBMCs. The CDR3: CASSLGTANTEAFF. In DNA form, the CDR3 reads TGTGCCAGCAGCCTGGGGACAGCGAACACTGAAGCTTTCTTT.